This entry is about one T cell receptor (beta chain). This clonotype appeared many times. The clone's antigen remains unknown. Base quality data are lacking; no much larger clone is found one base away. These data come from a study of T-cell memory formation after mild COVID-19 (dated by TCRdb to about 2021). About the investigation overall: TCR sequence clusters from the two donors were largely donor specific. In a couple of donors, T-cell clones that expanded and contracted after mild COVID-19 were tracked by sequencing TCRalpha and TCRbeta repertoires over time. Two young, previously healthy adult volunteers made up the cohort, one male and one female.

Reads for this sample came from an Illumina NovaSeq 6000. TCRalpha and TCRbeta cDNA libraries were built by 5'RACE with constant-segment primers, adding sample barcodes and unique molecular identifiers. Trizol reagent was used to extract RNA from every sample. Libraries were amplified in two PCR steps, with a second sample barcode and Illumina TruSeq adapters added in the second step. Sequencing of the libraries was done on an Illumina NovaSeq, producing 2 x 150 bp paired-end reads. Concerning the study's data processing: Reads were demultiplexed and collapsed into UMI-guided consensus sequences with migec v1.2.7. Using mixcr v2.1.11, UMI consensuses were aligned to TRA and TRB V and J templates and then assembled into clonotypes. Expanded or contracted clonotypes were those called significant by both edgeR and NoisET, with noise models trained on biological replicates. edgeR calls used a false discovery rate-adjusted p below 0.01 and a log2 fold-change threshold of 1. As an exploratory analysis of dynamics, max-normalized trajectories of the 1000 most abundant clonotypes were examined with PCA combined with hierarchical clustering. Separately sequenced CD4+ and CD8+ repertoires were used to assign a CD4 or CD8 phenotype to each responding clone. Using fastp trimming at Q25 and MiXCR clonotype assembly, TCRdb reanalyzed the public sequencing data and kept in-frame beta chains. Rows with one shared CDR3 protein collapse into an entry with the most common genes and DNA. TCRdb's processing, not the authors' own work, is the source of the V and J calls. Recorded for this sample are approximately 390,000 distinct CDR3 sequences; approximately 16% of them occurred a single time. About 22% of the sample is in the top ten clones.

What the research found in general, with its limitations: Some responding clones were detected in pre-infection memory, which suggested that pre-existing cross-reactive memory T cells had joined the SARS-CoV-2 response. SARS-CoV-2 specificity of the second-wave clones peaking on day 37 was not confirmed. Only a couple of mild cases were covered by the study, and larger cohorts that include severe cases with pre-infection samples were considered necessary. Balanced CD4/CD8 phenotypes were observed for clones contracting from day 15 to 85, whereas a bias towards CD4+ was observed for a second wave of clones expanding from day 15 to 37. Contracting CD4+ clones were found mainly in CM and EM memory subsets, while CD8+ clones were enriched in EMRA.

Ficoll-Paque density gradient centrifugation was the method used to isolate PBMCs. Reading the germline V gene gives CDR1 SGHTA and CDR2 FQGNSA. Taken from cysteine to phenylalanine, the CDR3 has 12 residues. The sequence is cut down to CDR3 DNA, 36 bases in frame from base 1. Between the V and J ends, shortened by 4 bases and 10 bases respectively, the junction contains 8 bases. Sample: PBMCs or a T cell subset sorted from them (not recorded which). This receptor was obtained from a man between 18 and 29 years old who had mild COVID-19 (a few samples of this study predate the infection). The sample titles of this study are shuffled in the database, so cell type and time point are left out; the donor was told from shared clones. The chain couples TRBV7-2 to TRBJ1-6; the D gene assignment is ambiguous. Read as DNA, the sequence is TGTGCCAGCAGCTCTCCGTGGTCACCCCTCCACTTT. Its amino acids are CASSSPWSPLHF.